Reported below is one TCR beta chain. Symptom resolution, clearance, or two negative PCRs marked the recovered donors of Cohort 3. This record belongs to a study of blood T cell repertoires in COVID-19. About the research overall: Samples of COVID-19 (acute and convalescent) were obtained from the United States, Italy and Spain. PBMCs, B-cell-depleted T cells, or T cells provided the cDNA or gDNA that made up the material.

Methods used by the authors: Estimated nucleated cell counts came from reference gene primer amplification. The data were produced by immunoSEQ multiplex PCR, yet TCRdb's version contains in-frame clones alone and is incomplete. V and J calls and clone size are given by that table; D and trimming were obtained from the DNA. Among 200,000 or so clones listed, around 92% were seen once. The V end was cut by 4 bases, the J end by 5 bases, with 18 bases between. The CDR3 covers 16 residues. The germline CDR1 and CDR2 sequences are SNHLY and FYNNEI. The sequenced sample was PBMCs or T cells enriched from blood (not recorded which). The sequence derives from a woman under 30 who had recovered from COVID-19. V gene TRBV2 combines with J gene TRBJ1-5, with D possibly TRBD1 on 6 matching bases. The CDR3: CASSGEQGPVHQPQHF. In DNA form, the CDR3 reads TGTGCCAGCAGTGGGGAGCAGGGGCCTGTCCATCAGCCCCAGCATTTT.